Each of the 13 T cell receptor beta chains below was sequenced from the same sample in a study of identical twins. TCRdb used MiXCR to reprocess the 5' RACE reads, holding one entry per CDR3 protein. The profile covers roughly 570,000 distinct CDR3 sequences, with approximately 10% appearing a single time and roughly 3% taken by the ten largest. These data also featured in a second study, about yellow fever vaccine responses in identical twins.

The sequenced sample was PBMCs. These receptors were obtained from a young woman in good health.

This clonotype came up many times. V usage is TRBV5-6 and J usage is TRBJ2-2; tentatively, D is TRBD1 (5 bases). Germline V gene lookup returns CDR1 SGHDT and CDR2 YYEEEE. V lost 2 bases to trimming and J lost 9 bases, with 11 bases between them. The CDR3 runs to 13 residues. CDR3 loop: CASSFPGYRELFF. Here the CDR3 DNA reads TGTGCCAGCAGCTTTCCAGGGTACAGGGAGCTGTTTTTT.

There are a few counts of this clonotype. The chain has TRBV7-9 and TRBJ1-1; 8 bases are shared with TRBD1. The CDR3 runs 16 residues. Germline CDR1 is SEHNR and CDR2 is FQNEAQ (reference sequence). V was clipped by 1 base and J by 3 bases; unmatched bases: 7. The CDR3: CASSLEDRALDTEAFF. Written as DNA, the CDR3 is TGTGCCAGCAGCTTAGAGGACAGGGCACTTGACACTGAAGCTTTCTTT.

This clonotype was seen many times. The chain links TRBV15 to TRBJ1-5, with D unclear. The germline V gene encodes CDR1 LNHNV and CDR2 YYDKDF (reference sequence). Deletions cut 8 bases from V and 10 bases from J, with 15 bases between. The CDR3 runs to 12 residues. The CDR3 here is CATEGLLGPQHF. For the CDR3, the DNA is TGTGCCACCGAGGGCCTGCTTGGACCCCAGCATTTT.

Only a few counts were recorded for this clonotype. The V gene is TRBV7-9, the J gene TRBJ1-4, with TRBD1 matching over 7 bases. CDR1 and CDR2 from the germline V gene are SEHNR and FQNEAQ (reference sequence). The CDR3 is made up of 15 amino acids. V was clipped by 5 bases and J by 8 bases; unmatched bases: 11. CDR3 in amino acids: CASSTRDRDGEKLFF. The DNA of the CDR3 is TGTGCCAGCAGCACGAGAGACAGGGATGGGGAAAAACTGTTTTTT.

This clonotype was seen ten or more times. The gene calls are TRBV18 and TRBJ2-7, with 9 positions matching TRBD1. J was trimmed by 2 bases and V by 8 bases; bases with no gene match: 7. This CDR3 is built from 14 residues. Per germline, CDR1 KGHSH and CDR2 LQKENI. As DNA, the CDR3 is TGTGCCAGCAGTCCGGGACAGGGTCCCTACGAGCAGTACTTC. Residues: CASSPGQGPYEQYF.

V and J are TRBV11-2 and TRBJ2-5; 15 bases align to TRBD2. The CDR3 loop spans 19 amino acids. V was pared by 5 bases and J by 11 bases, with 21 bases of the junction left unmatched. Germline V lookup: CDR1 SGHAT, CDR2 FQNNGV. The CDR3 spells CASSPPRTSGRANGDWQYF. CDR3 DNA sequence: TGTGCCAGCAGCCCCCCCCGGACTAGCGGGAGGGCCAACGGGGATTGGCAGTACTTC.

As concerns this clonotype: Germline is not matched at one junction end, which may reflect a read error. The CDR3 sequence: CAISPARPSSYNSPLHF. In DNA, the CDR3 is TGTGCCATCAGCCCCGCGCGCCCCAGCTCCTATAATTCACCCCTCCACTTT. This sequence joins TRBV5-5 and TRBJ1-6; unclear D gene. The CDR3 extends over 17 amino acids. In germline, CDR1 is SGHKS, CDR2 YYEKEE (reference sequence).

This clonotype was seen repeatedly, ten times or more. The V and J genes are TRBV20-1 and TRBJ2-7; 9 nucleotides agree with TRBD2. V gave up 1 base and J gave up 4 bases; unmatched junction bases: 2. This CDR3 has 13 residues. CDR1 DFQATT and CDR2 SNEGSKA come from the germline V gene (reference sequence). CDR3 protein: CSARGGREYEQYF. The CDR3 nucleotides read TGCAGTGCTAGAGGCGGGAGGGAGTACGAGCAGTACTTC.

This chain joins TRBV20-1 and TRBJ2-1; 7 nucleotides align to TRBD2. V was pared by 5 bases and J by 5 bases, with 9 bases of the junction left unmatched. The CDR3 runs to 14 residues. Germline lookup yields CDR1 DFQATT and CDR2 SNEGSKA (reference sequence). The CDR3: CSAPVGGGDNEQFF. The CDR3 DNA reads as TGCAGTGCTCCCGTTGGGGGGGGAGACAATGAGCAGTTCTTC.

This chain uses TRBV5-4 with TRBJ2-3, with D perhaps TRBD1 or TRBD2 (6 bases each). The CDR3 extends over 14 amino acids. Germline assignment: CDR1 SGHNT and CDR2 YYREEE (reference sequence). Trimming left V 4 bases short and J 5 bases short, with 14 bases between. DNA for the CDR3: TGTGCCAGCAGCGTAGGGGGGCTGAGAGATACGCAGTATTTT. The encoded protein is CASSVGGLRDTQYF.

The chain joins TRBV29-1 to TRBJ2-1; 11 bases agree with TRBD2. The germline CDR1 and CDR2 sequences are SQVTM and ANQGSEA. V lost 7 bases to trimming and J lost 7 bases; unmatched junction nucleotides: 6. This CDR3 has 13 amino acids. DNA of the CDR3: TGCAGCGCCACCCGGACTAGCGGGAATGAGCAGTTCTTC. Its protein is CSATRTSGNEQFF.

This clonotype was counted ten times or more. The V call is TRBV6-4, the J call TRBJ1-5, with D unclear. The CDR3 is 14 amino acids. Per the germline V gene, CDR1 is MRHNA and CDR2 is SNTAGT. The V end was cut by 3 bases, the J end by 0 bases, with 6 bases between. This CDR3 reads CASSEGHSNQPQHF. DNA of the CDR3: TGTGCCAGCAGTGAAGGGCATAGCAATCAGCCCCAGCATTTT.

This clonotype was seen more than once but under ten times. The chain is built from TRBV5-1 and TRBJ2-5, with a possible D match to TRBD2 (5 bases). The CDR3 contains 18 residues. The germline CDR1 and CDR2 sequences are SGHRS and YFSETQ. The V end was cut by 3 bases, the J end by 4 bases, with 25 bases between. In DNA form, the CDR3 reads TGCGCCAGCAGCTCGGGTTTACTGGGGAGCGACGACGCAGAGACCCAGTACTTC. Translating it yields CASSSGLLGSDDAETQYF.